The 4 T cell receptor beta chains below all came from one sample that was sequenced in a study of blood T cell repertoires in COVID-19. Here immunoSEQ multiplex PCR was the method, and the copy in TCRdb shows in-frame clones only, minus some. This table holds 200,000 to 250,000 clones, approximately 87% found once. The specimen sequenced was peripheral blood. These receptors all come from a man in his sixties with acute or convalescent COVID-19.

The gene calls are TRBV28 and TRBJ2-6; TRBD1 is a possible D gene (6 bases). Germline V lookup: CDR1 MDHEN, CDR2 SYDVKM. V was pared by 2 bases and J by 1 base, with 12 bases between. The CDR3 spans 17 residues. CDR3 coding DNA: TGTGCCAGCAGTTTACATACAGGGCGGTCTGGGGCCAACGTCCTGACTTTC. It codes for CASSLHTGRSGANVLTF.

The chain combines TRBV3-1 (or the pseudogene TRBV3-2) with TRBJ2-3, with 8 bases matching TRBD2. The CDR3 is made up of 19 amino acids. V dropped 7 bases and J dropped 5; count of bases not matched to a gene: 23. Germline assignment: CDR1 LGHDT and CDR2 YNNKEL (reference sequence). For the CDR3, the DNA is TGTGCCAGCACTTCCACCGGATGGTCGGGAGGGCCGCCGGTAGATACGCAGTATTTT. It specifies CASTSTGWSGGPPVDTQYF.

The chain couples TRBV19 to TRBJ2-2; D is undetermined. Germline CDR1 reads LNHDA; CDR2 reads SQIVND (reference sequence). The CDR3 spans 13 residues. V lost 1 base, J lost 5 bases, and 5 bases lay in between. CDR3 residues: CASSIGVTGELFF. The CDR3 bases are TGTGCCAGTAGTATAGGAGTGACCGGGGAGCTGTTTTTT.

V gene TRBV24-1 combines with J gene TRBJ1-6; TRBD1 might be the D (6 bases). Trimming left V 6 bases short and J 5 bases short, with 16 bases between. The CDR3 is 16 residues long. Germline V CDR1 and CDR2: KGHDR, SFDVKD. CDR3 in amino acids: CATSSIGGHDNSPLHF. The CDR3 nucleotides are TGTGCCACCAGTTCAATAGGGGGACATGATAATTCACCCCTCCACTTT.